This paragraph reports one T cell receptor (beta chain). Its cognate antigen is unknown. Before sequencing, viral peptide pools were used by the ViraFEST assay to expand antigen-specific CD4+ T cells. Subsequent to roughly 9 days of culture, CD4+ T cells were isolated. Participants got two doses of BNT162b2 or mRNA-1273 vaccine. This sample is drawn from a study of vaccination effects on CD4 cells after COVID-19. Method: immunoSEQ multiplex PCR; TCRdb's copy keeps in-frame clones and lacks some. The sample contains about 64,000 clones, roughly 78% of which appear only once. CDR3 length: 16 residues. V shed 4 bases and J 1 base; nucleotides not matched to a gene: 0. CDR1 WSHSY and CDR2 SAAADI come from the germline V gene.

V and J are TRBV10-2 and TRBJ2-6; 11 bases agree with TRBD1. This material consisted of CD4+ T cells from PBMCs cultured with HCoV-OC43 spike peptides, taken after COVID-19 vaccination. The sample's subset: HCoV-OC43 spike overlapping peptide pool stimulation. The receptor's source is a human donor who received a COVID-19 vaccine. The CDR3 region has the DNA TGCGCCAGCAGTGGGGACAGGGGGTCTGGGGCCAACGTCCTGACTTTC. It translates to CASSGDRGSGANVLTF.